These T cell receptor beta chains were read from a single sample in a study of regulatory T cells in long-lasting Graves disease. TCRdb fed the multiplex PCR reads into MiXCR, producing one record per CDR3 protein. The sample contains 500,000 or so distinct CDR3 sequences, around 15% of which appear only once. The sample also formed part of further work on T cells in Graves' hyperthyroidism and ophthalmopathy.

Material: peripheral blood mononuclear cells (PBMCs), obtained at new diagnosis, from a patient treated with antithyroid drugs. These receptors originate from a man aged 40-55 years with Graves disease. Both conserved end residues are trimmed from each CDR3. Where a row states a size, it is once, few, many or the class of an expanded clone; other rows omit it.

>TRBV7-3|TRBJ2-3|few
ASSSTQGGADTQY
>TRBV20-1|TRBJ1-2|many
SASGQGLNYGYT
>TRBV9|TRBJ1-1|many
ASSAGPAGGITEAF
>TRBV18|TRBJ2-7|many
ASSSDRLYEQY
>TRBV28|TRBJ1-6|few
ASSLPTGFGSPLH
>TRBV7-9|TRBJ2-2|few
ASSTGGSGSHPGELF
>TRBV6-1|TRBJ1-2|-
ASRDSWGDGYT
>TRBV7-9|TRBJ1-3|-
ASSPEDGSGNTIY
>TRBV27|TRBJ1-1|-
ASSPKGRRAF
>TRBV11-2|TRBJ2-2|many
ASSLALATTGELF
>TRBV20-1|TRBJ2-7|few
SARRGTKYEQY
>TRBV6-5|TRBJ2-3|-
ASSYEFSSTDTQY
>TRBV10-2|TRBJ1-1|many
ASSDRRGTEAF
>TRBV6-1|TRBJ1-2|few
ASTERRAGSGYT
>TRBV12-3/TRBV12-4|TRBJ2-1|many
ASSLTRNEQF
>TRBV12-3/TRBV12-4|TRBJ2-3|many
ASSRQSTDTQY
>TRBV20-1|TRBJ2-7|few
SATREYTYEQY
>TRBV12-5|TRBJ2-2|many
ASGLGHRDTGELF
>TRBV14|TRBJ2-2|few
ASSRLRNTGELF
>TRBV28|TRBJ1-2|-
ANSLGGGDGYT
>TRBV7-9|TRBJ2-1|-
ASSGRDLYNEQF
>TRBV3-1|TRBJ2-7|-
ASRGTRVGEQY
>TRBV20-1|TRBJ1-2|-
SAREVGESNYGYT
>TRBV20-1|TRBJ1-6|few
SARGQGRLNSPLH
>TRBV20-1|TRBJ2-7|-
SAELAGVRGEQY
>TRBV3-1|TRBJ2-7|-
ASSRRRGTYEQY
>TRBV10-2|TRBJ2-7|many
ASSVTSGRGEQY
>TRBV12-5|TRBJ1-4|-
ASGLGEKLF
>TRBV7-9|TRBJ2-5|-
ASSLASGRAQETQY